This TCR beta chain was documented in a study of glioma-infiltrating T cells after dendritic cell vaccination. The study's findings and limits: The cohort had few patients with full blood and tumor sets.

Regarding time point: after dendritic cell vaccination, including at tumor progression/relapse. Only patients with spare fresh-frozen tumor and over two years of follow-up were included. Isocitrate dehydrogenase mutation was absent in all glioblastoma patients. Amplification used 60 V beta primers and 13 J beta primers. Sequencing was performed with immunoSEQ multiplex PCR; in TCRdb, only in-frame clones are kept and a portion is missing. The table has about 94,000 clones, 65% to 85% seen once; the top ten hold under 6.5%. This CDR3 has 14 residues. Looked up from germline, CDR1 is MNHNS and CDR2 is SASEGT. V shed 4 bases and J 5 bases; nucleotides not matched to a gene: 6. To note about this clone: What it binds is not known.

The chain has TRBV6-1 and TRBJ1-1, with 8 bases matching TRBD1. The sequence was collected from a human donor with glioblastoma. The material sequenced was blood, taken after dendritic cell vaccination. Here the CDR3 reads CASSGSGGDTEAFF. The CDR3 bases are TGTGCCAGCAGTGGTTCAGGGGGCGATACTGAAGCTTTCTTT.